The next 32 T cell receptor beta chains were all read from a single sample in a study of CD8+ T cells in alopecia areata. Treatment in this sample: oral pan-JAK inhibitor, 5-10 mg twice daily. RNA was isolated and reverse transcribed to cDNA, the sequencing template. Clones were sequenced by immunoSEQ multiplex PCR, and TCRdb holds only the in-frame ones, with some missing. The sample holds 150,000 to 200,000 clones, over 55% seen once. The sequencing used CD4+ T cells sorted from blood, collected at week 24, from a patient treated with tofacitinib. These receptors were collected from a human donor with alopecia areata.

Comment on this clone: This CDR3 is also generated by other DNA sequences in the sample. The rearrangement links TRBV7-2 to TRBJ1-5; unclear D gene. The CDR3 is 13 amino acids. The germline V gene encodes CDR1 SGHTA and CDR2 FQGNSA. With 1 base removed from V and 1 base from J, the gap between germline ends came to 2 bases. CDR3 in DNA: TGTGCCAGCAGCTTAGACAGCAATCAGCCCCAGCATTTT. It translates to CASSLDSNQPQHF.

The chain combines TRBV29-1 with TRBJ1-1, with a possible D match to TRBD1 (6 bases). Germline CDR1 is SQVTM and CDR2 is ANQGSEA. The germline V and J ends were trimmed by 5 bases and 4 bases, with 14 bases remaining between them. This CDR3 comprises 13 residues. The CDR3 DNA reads TGCAGCGTTCTCAGGGGCTGGGGCACTGAAGCTTTCTTT. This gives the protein CSVLRGWGTEAFF.

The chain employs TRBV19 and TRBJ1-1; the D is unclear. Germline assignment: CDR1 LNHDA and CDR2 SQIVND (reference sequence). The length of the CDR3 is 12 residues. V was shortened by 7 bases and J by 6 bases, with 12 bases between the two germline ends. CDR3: CASTSPWAEAFF. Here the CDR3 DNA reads TGTGCCAGTACCTCCCCGTGGGCTGAAGCTTTCTTT.

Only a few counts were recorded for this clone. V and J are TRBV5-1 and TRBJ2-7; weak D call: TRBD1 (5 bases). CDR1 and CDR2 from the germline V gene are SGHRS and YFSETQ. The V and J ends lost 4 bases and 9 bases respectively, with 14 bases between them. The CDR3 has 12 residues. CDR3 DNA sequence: TGCGCCAGCAGCAAAGACAGTCTCGGGCAGTACTTC. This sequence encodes CASSKDSLGQYF.

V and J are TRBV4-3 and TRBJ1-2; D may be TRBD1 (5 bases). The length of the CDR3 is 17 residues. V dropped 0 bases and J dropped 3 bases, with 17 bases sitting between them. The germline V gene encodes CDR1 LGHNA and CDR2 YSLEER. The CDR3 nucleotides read TGCGCCAGCAGCCAAGAGTGGTATGGGGGAAAGGACTATGGCTACACCTTC. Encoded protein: CASSQEWYGGKDYGYTF.

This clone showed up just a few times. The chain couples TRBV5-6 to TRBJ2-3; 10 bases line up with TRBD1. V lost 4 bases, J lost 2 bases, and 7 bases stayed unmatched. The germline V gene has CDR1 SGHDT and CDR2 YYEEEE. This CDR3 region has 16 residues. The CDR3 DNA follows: TGTGCCAGCAGCCTTACCGGGACAGGGGACACAGATACGCAGTATTTT. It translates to CASSLTGTGDTDTQYF.

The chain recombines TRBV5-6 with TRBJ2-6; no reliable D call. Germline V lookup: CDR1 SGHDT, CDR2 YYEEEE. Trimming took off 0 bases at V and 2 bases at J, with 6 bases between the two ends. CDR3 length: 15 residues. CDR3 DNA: TGTGCCAGCAGCTTGGCCGTGCCTGGGGCCAACGTCCTGACTTTC. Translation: CASSLAVPGANVLTF.

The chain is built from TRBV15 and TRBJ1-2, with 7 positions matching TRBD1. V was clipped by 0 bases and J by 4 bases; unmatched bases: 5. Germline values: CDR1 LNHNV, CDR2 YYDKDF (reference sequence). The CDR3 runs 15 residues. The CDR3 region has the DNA TGTGCCACCAGCAGAGATGGTGCAGGGGGCTATGGCTACACCTTC. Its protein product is CATSRDGAGGYGYTF.

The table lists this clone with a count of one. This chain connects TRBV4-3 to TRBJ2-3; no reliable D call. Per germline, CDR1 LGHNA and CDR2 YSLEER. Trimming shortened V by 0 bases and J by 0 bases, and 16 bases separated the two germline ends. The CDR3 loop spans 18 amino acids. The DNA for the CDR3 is TGCGCCAGCAGCCAAGATCGGTCAACACAAACTAGCACAGATACGCAGTATTTT. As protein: CASSQDRSTQTSTDTQYF.

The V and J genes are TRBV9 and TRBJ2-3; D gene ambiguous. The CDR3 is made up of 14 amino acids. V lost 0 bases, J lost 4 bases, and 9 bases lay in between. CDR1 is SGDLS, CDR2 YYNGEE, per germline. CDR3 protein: CASSVGTPPDTQYF. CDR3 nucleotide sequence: TGTGCCAGCAGCGTAGGGACGCCCCCAGATACGCAGTATTTT. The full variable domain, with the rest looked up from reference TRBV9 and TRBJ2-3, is DSGVTQTPKHLITATGQRVTLRCSPRSGDLSVYWYQQSLDQGLQFLIQYYNGEERAKGNILERFSAQQFPDLHSELNLSSLELGDSALYFCASSVGTPPDTQYFGPGTRLTVL.

In DNA form, the CDR3 reads TGTGCCTGGAGACCCCTGGGACAGGGTGTCGGGGAGCTGTTTTTT. Protein: CAWRPLGQGVGELFF. V usage is TRBV30 and J usage is TRBJ2-2; TRBD1 matches at 9 bases. Germline V gene sequence: CDR1 GTSNPN, CDR2 SVGIG (reference sequence). V was clipped by 3 bases and J by 7 bases; unmatched bases: 9. The CDR3 length is 15 residues.

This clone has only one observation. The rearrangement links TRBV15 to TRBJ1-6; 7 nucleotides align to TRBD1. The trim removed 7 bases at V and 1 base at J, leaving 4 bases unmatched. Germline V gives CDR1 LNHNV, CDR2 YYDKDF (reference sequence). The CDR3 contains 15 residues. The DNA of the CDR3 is TGTGCCACCACCTCCAGGGGGTCCTATAATTCACCCCTCCACTTT. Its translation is CATTSRGSYNSPLHF.

CDR3 protein: CASSQDVDYGYTF. Here the CDR3 DNA reads TGCGCCAGCAGCCAAGATGTAGACTATGGCTACACCTTC. V gene TRBV4-1 combines with J gene TRBJ1-2; D gene uncertain. Deletions cut 0 bases from V and 3 bases from J, with 5 bases between. The V gene's germline CDR1 is MGHRA and CDR2 YSYEKL. This CDR3 comprises 13 residues.

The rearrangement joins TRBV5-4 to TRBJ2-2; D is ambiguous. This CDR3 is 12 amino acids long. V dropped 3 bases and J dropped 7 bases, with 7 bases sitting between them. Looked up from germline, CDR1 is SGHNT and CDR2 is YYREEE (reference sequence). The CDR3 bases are TGTGCCAGCAGCTCGGTGGGCGGGGAGCTGTTTTTT. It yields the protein CASSSVGGELFF.

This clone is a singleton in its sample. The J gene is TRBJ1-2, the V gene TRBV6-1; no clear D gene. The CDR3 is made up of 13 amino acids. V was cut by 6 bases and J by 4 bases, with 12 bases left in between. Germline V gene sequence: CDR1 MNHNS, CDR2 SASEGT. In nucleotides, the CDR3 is TGTGCCAGCAGATCCGGGTCCTTCTATGGCTACACCTTC. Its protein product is CASRSGSFYGYTF.

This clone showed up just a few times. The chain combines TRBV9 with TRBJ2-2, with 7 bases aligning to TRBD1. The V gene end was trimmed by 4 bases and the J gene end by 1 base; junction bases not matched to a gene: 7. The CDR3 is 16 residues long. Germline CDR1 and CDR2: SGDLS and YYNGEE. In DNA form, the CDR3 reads TGTGCCAGCAGCCCAGGGGGACAAATGAACACCGGGGAGCTGTTTTTT. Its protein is CASSPGGQMNTGELFF.

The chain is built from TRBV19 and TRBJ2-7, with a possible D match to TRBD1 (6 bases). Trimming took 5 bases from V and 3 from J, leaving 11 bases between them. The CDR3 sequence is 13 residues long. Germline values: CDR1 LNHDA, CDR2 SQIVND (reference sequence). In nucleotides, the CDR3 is TGTGCCAGTAGTGACAGGCTCCACTACGAGCAGTACTTC. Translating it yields CASSDRLHYEQYF.

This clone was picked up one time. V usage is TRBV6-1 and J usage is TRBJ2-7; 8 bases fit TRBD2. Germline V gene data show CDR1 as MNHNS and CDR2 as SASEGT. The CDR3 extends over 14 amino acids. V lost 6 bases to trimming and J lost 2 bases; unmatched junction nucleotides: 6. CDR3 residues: CASRLSGGTYEQYF. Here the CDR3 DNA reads TGTGCCAGCAGGCTCAGCGGGGGCACCTACGAGCAGTACTTC.

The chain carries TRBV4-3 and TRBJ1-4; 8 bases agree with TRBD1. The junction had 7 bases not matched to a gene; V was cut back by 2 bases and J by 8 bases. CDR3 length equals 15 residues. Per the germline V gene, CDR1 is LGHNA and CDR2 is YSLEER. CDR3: CASSQLDREAEKLFF. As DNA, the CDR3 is TGCGCCAGCAGCCAACTGGACAGGGAGGCAGAAAAACTGTTTTTT.

The DNA of the CDR3 is TGTGCCAGCTCACCCAGGGAGGTATCAGAGACCCAGTACTTC. It is translated as CASSPREVSETQYF. The chain joins TRBV18 to TRBJ2-5; weak D call: TRBD2 (6 bases). Trimming removed 3 bases from V and 4 bases from J, with 12 bases in between. Germline CDR1 KGHSH, CDR2 LQKENI. The CDR3 is 14 amino acids.

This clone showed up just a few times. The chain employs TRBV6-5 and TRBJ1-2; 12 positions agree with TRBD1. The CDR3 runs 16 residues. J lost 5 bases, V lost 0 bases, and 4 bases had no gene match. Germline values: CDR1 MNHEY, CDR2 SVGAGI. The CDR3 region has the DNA TGTGCCAGCAGTTACTCTCCGGGACAGGGGGCTTATGGCTACACCTTC. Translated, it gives CASSYSPGQGAYGYTF.

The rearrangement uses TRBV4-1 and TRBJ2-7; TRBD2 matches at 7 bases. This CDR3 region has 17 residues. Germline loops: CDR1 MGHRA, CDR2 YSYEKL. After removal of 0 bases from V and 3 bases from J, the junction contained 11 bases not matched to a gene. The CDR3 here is CASSQDLGTKYYYEQYF. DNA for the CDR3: TGCGCCAGCAGCCAAGACCTCGGGACTAAGTACTACTACGAGCAGTACTTC.

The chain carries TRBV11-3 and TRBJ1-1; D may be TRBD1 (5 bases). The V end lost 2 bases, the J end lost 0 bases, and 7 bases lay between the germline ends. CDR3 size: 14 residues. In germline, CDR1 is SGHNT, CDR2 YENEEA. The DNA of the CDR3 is TGTGCCAGCAGCTTACGGGGGGTGAACACTGAAGCTTTCTTT. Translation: CASSLRGVNTEAFF.

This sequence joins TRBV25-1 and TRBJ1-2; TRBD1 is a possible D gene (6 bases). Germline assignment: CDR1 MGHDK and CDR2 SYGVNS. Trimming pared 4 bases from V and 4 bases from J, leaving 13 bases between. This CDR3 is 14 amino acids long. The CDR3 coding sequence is TGTGCCAGCAGTGGACAGGAACATGGCTATGGCTACACCTTC. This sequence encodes CASSGQEHGYGYTF.

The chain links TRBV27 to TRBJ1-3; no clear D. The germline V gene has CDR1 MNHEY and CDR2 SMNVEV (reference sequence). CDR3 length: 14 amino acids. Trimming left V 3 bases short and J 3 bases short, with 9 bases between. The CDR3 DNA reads TGTGCCAGCAGTTTGGCAGGTCATGGAAACACCATATATTTT. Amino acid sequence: CASSLAGHGNTIYF.

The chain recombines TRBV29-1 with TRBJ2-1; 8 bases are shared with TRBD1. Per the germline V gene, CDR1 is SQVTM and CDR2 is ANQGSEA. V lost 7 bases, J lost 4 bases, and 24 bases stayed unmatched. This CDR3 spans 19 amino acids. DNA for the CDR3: TGCAGCGATAGGACAGGGACCAAAGTGGGCCCGCTTCGGTACAATGAGCAGTTCTTC. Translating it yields CSDRTGTKVGPLRYNEQFF.

In nucleotides, the CDR3 is TGTGCCAGCAGTTACCGTTATAATCAGCCCCAGCATTTT. Amino acid sequence: CASSYRYNQPQHF. The gene calls are TRBV6-5 and TRBJ1-5, with D hard to call. The germline CDR1 and CDR2 sequences are MNHEY and SVGAGI. The CDR3 contains 13 residues. V lost 2 bases to trimming and J lost 4 bases, with 6 bases between them.

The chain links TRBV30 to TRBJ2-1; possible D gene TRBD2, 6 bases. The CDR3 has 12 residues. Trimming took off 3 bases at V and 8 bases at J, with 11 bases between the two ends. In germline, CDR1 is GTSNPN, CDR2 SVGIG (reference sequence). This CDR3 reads CAWRRGTHEQFF. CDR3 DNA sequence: TGTGCCTGGAGACGGGGGACCCATGAGCAGTTCTTC.

CDR3 nucleotide sequence: TGTGCCAGCAGCCACACCCCCACAGATACGCAGTATTTT. Translated: CASSHTPTDTQYF. The chain joins TRBV7-2 to TRBJ2-3; D gene unclear. The CDR3 runs to 13 residues. The germline CDR1 and CDR2 sequences are SGHTA and FQGNSA. Trimming removed 5 bases from V and 2 bases from J, with 8 bases in between.

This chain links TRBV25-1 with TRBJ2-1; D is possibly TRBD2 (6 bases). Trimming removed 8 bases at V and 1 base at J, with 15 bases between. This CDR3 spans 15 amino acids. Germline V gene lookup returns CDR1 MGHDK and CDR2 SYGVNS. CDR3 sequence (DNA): TGTGCCAGCTCCAACCGGGGGAAGTCCTACAATGAGCAGTTCTTC. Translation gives CASSNRGKSYNEQFF.

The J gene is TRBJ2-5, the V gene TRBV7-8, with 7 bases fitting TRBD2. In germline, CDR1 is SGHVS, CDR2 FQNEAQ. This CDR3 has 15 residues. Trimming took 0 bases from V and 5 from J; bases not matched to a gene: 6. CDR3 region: CASSLASGPLETQYF. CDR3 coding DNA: TGTGCCAGCAGCTTAGCTAGCGGGCCCCTGGAGACCCAGTACTTC.

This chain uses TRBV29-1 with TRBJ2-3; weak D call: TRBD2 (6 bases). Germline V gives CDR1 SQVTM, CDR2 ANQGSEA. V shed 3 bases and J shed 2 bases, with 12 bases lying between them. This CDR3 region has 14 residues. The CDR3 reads CSVDVGLNTDTQYF. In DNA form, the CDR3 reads TGCAGCGTTGATGTGGGACTTAACACAGATACGCAGTATTTT.